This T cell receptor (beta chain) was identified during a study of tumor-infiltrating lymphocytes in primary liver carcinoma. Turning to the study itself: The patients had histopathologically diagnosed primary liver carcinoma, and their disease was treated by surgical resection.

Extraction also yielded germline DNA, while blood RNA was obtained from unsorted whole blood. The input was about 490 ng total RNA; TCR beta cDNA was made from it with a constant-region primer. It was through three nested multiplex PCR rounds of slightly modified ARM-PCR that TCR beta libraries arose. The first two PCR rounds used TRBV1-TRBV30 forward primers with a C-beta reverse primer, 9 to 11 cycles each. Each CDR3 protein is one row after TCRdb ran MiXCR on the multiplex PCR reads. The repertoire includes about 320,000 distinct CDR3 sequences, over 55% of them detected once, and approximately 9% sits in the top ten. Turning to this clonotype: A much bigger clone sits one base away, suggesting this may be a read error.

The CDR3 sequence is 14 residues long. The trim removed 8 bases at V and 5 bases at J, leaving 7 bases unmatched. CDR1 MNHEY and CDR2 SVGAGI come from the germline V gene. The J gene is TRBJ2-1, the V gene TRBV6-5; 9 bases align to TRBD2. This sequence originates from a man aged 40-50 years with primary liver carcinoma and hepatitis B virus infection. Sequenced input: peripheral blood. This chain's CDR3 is CASGPSGTHNEQFF. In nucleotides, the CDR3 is TGTGCCAGCGGGCCTAGCGGGACCCACAATGAGCAGTTCTTC.